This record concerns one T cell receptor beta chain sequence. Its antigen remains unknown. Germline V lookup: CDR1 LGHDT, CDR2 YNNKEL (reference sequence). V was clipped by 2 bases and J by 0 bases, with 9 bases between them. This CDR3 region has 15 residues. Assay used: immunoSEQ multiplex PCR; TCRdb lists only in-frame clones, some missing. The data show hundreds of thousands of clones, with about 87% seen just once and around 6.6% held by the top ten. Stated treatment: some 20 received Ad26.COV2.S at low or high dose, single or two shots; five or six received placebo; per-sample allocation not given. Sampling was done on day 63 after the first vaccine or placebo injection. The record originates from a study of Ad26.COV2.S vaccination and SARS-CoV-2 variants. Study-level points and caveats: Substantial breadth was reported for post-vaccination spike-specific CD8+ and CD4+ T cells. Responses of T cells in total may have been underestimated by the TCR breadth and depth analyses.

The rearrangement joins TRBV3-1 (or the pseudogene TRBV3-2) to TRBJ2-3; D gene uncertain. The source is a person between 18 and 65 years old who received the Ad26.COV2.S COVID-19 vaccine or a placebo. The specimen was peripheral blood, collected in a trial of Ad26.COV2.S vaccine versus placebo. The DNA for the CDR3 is TGTGCCAGCAGCCAAATTAGGTCGAGCACAGATACGCAGTATTTT. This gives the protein CASSQIRSSTDTQYF.